The rows below give T cell receptor beta chains drawn from one sample of a study of T cells in narcolepsy. Clones were read by immunoSEQ multiplex PCR, and TCRdb kept only the in-frame ones, dropping some. This repertoire shows around 26,000 clones, approximately 60% found once; its top ten account for around 10%. Sequenced: memory (CD45RA-) CD4+ T cells from blood. Receptors were obtained from a human donor in good health. Both conserved end residues are part of each CDR3. A D gene is named only where the DNA matches it firmly. Not all rows give a size; the values are once, few, many and, for expanded clones, a class.

length | D | J | size | V | CDR3 | DNA
13 | . | TRBJ1-1 | . | TRBV28 | CASSLLGNTEAFF | TGTGCCAGCAGTTTGCTCGGAAACACTGAAGCTTTCTTT
14 | . | TRBJ2-3 | . | TRBV11-2 | CASSFPNQGDTQYF | TGTGCCAGCAGCTTCCCCAACCAGGGGGATACGCAGTATTTT
15 | . | TRBJ2-7 | few | TRBV19 | CASSIWEGQFYEQYF | TGTGCCAGTAGTATATGGGAGGGACAGTTCTACGAGCAGTACTTC
14 | . | TRBJ2-5 | . | TRBV4-1 | CASSQDQGLETQYF | TGCGCCAGCAGCCAAGACCAAGGGCTGGAGACCCAGTACTTC
19 | . | TRBJ1-2 | few | TRBV30 | CAWSVAGGPHPIPDYGYTF | TGTGCCTGGAGTGTAGCTGGGGGGCCCCACCCGATACCTGACTATGGCTACACCTTC
15 | TRBD1 | TRBJ1-2 | . | TRBV18 | CASSPPDRVSYGYTF | TGTGCCAGCTCACCGCCAGACAGGGTTAGCTATGGCTACACCTTC
15 | . | TRBJ2-3 | . | TRBV5-5 | CASSSTSTGRGTQYF | TGTGCCAGCAGCTCTACTTCGACAGGGAGGGGTACGCAGTATTTT
13 | . | TRBJ1-1 | . | TRBV2 | CATRGDLNTEAFF | TGTGCCACCAGGGGTGACTTGAACACTGAAGCTTTCTTT
11 | . | TRBJ2-7 | few | TRBV18 | CASSAWGEQYF | TGTGCCAGCTCGGCGTGGGGCGAGCAGTACTTC
16 | . | TRBJ2-5 | . | TRBV14 | CASSQEGAGTWGTQYF | TGTGCCAGCAGCCAAGAGGGAGCTGGAACCTGGGGCACCCAGTACTTC
16 | . | TRBJ2-2 | few | TRBV5-6 | CASSPILAVNTGELFF | TGTGCCAGCAGCCCTATCTTAGCGGTGAACACCGGGGAGCTGTTTTTT
17 | . | TRBJ1-3 | few | TRBV5-1 | CASSPTTGIYSGNTIYF | TGCGCCAGCAGCCCCACGACAGGAATCTACTCTGGAAACACCATATATTTT
15 | . | TRBJ1-4 | . | TRBV7-2 | CATRKTENFNEKLFF | TGTGCCACCAGGAAGACGGAAAACTTTAATGAAAAACTGTTTTTT
13 | . | TRBJ1-2 | few | TRBV6-5 | CASSYDRLYGYTF | TGTGCCAGCAGTTACGATCGTCTCTATGGCTACACCTTC
15 | TRBD2 | TRBJ2-1 | . | TRBV5-4 | CASSLVVAGSNEQFF | TGTGCCAGCAGTCTTGTGGTAGCGGGAAGCAATGAGCAGTTCTTC
13 | . | TRBJ1-6 | . | TRBV7-9 | CASDSVQVAPLHF | TGTGCCAGCGATTCGGTTCAGGTGGCACCCCTCCACTTT
15 | TRBD1 | TRBJ2-5 | . | TRBV2 | CASNWDRGVRETQYF | TGTGCCAGCAACTGGGACAGGGGTGTACGGGAGACCCAGTACTTC
14 | TRBD2 | TRBJ2-3 | . | TRBV6-1 | CASKLAEATDTQYF | TGTGCCAGCAAACTAGCGGAGGCCACAGATACGCAGTATTTT
17 | . | TRBJ1-6 | . | TRBV28 | CASSLGGTGGLNSPLHF | TGTGCCAGCAGTTTAGGGGGAACGGGAGGGTTGAATTCACCCCTCCACTTT
14 | . | TRBJ1-2 | . | TRBV7-8 | CASSSRGGLYGYTF | TGTGCCAGCAGCTCCCGGGGAGGGCTCTATGGCTACACCTTC
16 | TRBD2 | TRBJ2-1 | . | TRBV7-2 | CASSLTSGSVGNEQFF | TGTGCCAGCAGCTTAACCAGCGGGAGTGTGGGGAATGAGCAGTTCTTC
15 | . | TRBJ1-5 | once | TRBV11-2 | CASSADGLGSQPQHF | TGTGCCAGCAGCGCCGATGGGTTAGGAAGTCAGCCCCAGCATTTT
16 | TRBD1 | TRBJ2-4 | . | TRBV18 | CASSPFRDRGQNIQYF | TGTGCCAGCTCACCGTTCCGGGACAGGGGCCAAAACATTCAGTACTTC
15 | TRBD2 | TRBJ2-7 | few | TRBV6-4 | CASSNDGTSGSEQYF | TGTGCCAGCAGTAACGATGGGACTAGCGGATCCGAGCAGTACTTC
13 | . | TRBJ2-2 | few | TRBV6-1 | CASREGSRVVLFF | TGTGCCAGCAGGGAAGGGAGCAGGGTGGTGCTGTTTTTT
17 | TRBD2 | TRBJ2-2 | once | TRBV2 | CASSPTSGRSNTGELFF | TGTGCCAGCAGCCCGACTAGCGGGAGGAGCAACACCGGGGAGCTGTTTTTT
15 | . | TRBJ2-2 | few | TRBV6-5 | CASSYTGMSTGELFF | TGTGCCAGCAGTTACACAGGGATGAGCACCGGGGAGCTGTTTTTT
14 | . | TRBJ1-3 | . | TRBV9 | CASSPKEGPLTIYF | TGTGCCAGCAGCCCGAAGGAGGGGCCTCTCACCATATATTTT
15 | TRBD2 | TRBJ2-3 | . | TRBV5-1 | CASSSGLAESDTQYF | TGCGCCAGCAGCTCCGGACTAGCGGAGTCAGATACGCAGTATTTT
16 | . | TRBJ2-2 | few | TRBV5-6 | CASSLVRGLGGEELFF | TGTGCCAGCAGCCTGGTTAGGGGACTCGGCGGTGAGGAGCTGTTTTTT
20 | TRBD2 | TRBJ2-1 | . | TRBV7-3 | CASSPRGSGRASGPYNEQFF | TGTGCCAGCAGCCCCCGCGGTAGCGGGAGGGCCTCGGGGCCCTACAATGAGCAGTTCTTC
16 | TRBD2 | TRBJ2-3 | . | TRBV9 | CASSAQLAGGPLTQYF | TGTGCCAGCAGCGCCCAACTAGCGGGGGGGCCCCTCACGCAGTATTTT
14 | . | TRBJ2-5 | . | TRBV6-5 | CASRRGRAAETQYF | TGTGCCAGCAGGCGGGGACGGGCGGCGGAGACCCAGTACTTC
14 | . | TRBJ1-1 | . | TRBV5-1 | CASSLPGGYTEAFF | TGCGCCAGCAGCTTGCCCGGGGGTTACACTGAAGCTTTCTTT
13 | . | TRBJ1-1 | . | TRBV11-2 | CASSLVVNTEAFF | TGTGCCAGCAGCTTAGTAGTGAACACTGAAGCTTTCTTT
15 | TRBD1 | TRBJ1-4 | . | TRBV5-1 | CASSSGQPTNEKLFF | TGCGCCAGCAGCTCGGGACAGCCAACTAATGAAAAACTGTTTTTT
15 | . | TRBJ2-5 | . | TRBV29-1 | CSVLSRVLTQETQYF | TGCAGCGTTTTATCCCGGGTCCTTACCCAAGAGACCCAGTACTTC